This T cell receptor (beta chain) came from a study of PD-1 blockade in classical Hodgkin lymphoma (TCRdb year 2020). Regarding the study in general: Nivolumab dosing was 3 mg/kg intravenously every 2 weeks, continuing until either disease progression or unacceptable toxicity. The study used CyTOF and TCR beta sequencing to define a peripheral blood immune signature of response to PD-1 blockade in classical Hodgkin lymphoma. The investigation overall reported the following: Patients starting nivolumab less than 1 year after ASCT had lower diversity and were excluded from later analyses to avoid confounding by immune reconstitution. The study was limited to a single clinical trial cohort, and causes of repertoire differences, possibly disease activity or prior therapy, remained undefined. Newly diagnosed patients were reported to have lower baseline TCR diversity than healthy donors, and relapsed/refractory patients were reported to have lower baseline TCR diversity still. By C4D1, a significant rise was seen in CD4+ TCR diversity but not in CD8+ TCR diversity (p=0.0027 vs p=0.16), and the rise was most apparent among complete responders (p=0.02). Among trial patients, those achieving complete response had baseline diversity similar to that of newly diagnosed patients, while diversity was significantly lower in partial responders and progressors.

Genomic DNA was isolated using the Qiagen DNeasy kit from unsorted PBMCs as well as from negatively selected CD4+ and CD8+ fractions. TCR beta CDR3 regions were subjected to amplification by immunoSEQ multiplex PCR with primers that anneal to V and J segments. A synthetic immune receptor repertoire was used to minimize amplification bias, and remaining bias was computationally removed after sequencing. In the original analysis: Custom Python scripts were used to quantify repertoire diversity as the Shannon entropy index. Unsorted, CD4+ and CD8+ repertoires were analyzed separately, except for combined analyses in which CD4+ and CD8+ sequences were merged in silico. Clonal expansion was defined as at least a 2-fold frequency increase after treatment relative to C1D1, with a pseudocount of 0.5 for undetected baseline clones. Singleton clones were defined as clones with 0 or 1 copy at C1D1, and non-singleton clones were defined as clones with 2 or more copies. Clones expanded in unsorted samples were labelled as CD4+, CD8+ or unknown by matching protein sequences in sorted samples from the same patient. Wilcoxon tests on paired samples were used to test diversity changes from C1D1 to C4D1. The table was pulled from immuneACCESS by TCRdb, which kept in-frame rearrangements only. Such tables lose some clones; where checked, under half of the loss comes from unresolved V genes, and the rest has no known cause. D and trimming were read from the DNA, whereas the V and J calls and clone size are those reported in that table. This sample gives tens of thousands of clones in total; over 75% of them show up just once. The ten largest clones take up about 18% of the sample.

Turning to this clone: Its antigen remains undetermined. No much larger clone is present one base from it, and per-base qualities are unavailable.

Trimming removed 8 bases from V and 7 bases from J; the gene matches leave 16 bases unexplained. The CDR3, cysteine through phenylalanine, is 16 amino acids long. The retained sequence is limited to the CDR3, 48 bases, with the frame set at the first base. Per the germline V gene (reference sequence), PRHDT is the CDR1 and FYEKMQ is the CDR2. Interpreted using the paper, the time point label stands for: cycle 4 day 1 (C4D1), after more than five weeks of nivolumab. Every trial patient had relapsed following autologous stem cell transplantation, and prior brentuximab vedotin exposure was what differed among cohorts A, B and C. A total of over 50 patients with relapsed/refractory classical Hodgkin lymphoma made up the trial cohort, and each patient's best overall response was complete response, partial response or progressive disease. Single-agent nivolumab was administered to trial patients in the multi-cohort phase II CheckMate 205 trial. An independent review committee assessed best overall response by applying the 2007 International Working Group response criteria. PBMCs from the trial were collected at three points: immediately before nivolumab initiation (C1D1), and during therapy at cycle 2 day 1 and cycle 4 day 1. Peripheral blood was collected in 8 mL Vacutainer Cell Preparation Tubes, from which PBMCs were isolated by centrifugation and then cryopreserved.

The sample consisted of peripheral blood mononuclear cells (PBMCs), taken before the fourth cycle of nivolumab. The source is a human donor with classical Hodgkin lymphoma. The rearrangement combines TRBV13 with TRBJ2-3, with 9 middle bases fitting TRBD2. The DNA sequence is given as TGTGCCAGCGGGAAAGCGGGGGGCCCCACATTGCATACGCAGTATTTT. Its amino acids are CASGKAGGPTLHTQYF.